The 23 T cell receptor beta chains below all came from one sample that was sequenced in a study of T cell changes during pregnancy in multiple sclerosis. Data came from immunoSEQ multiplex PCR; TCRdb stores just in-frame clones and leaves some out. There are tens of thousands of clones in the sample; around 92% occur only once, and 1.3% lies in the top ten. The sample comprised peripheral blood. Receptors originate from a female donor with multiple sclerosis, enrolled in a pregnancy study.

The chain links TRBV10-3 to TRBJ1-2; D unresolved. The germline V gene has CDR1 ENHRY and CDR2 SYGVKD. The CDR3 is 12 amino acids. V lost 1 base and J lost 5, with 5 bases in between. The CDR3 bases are TGTGCCATCAGTGAGTTTAAGTATGGCTACACCTTC. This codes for CAISEFKYGYTF.

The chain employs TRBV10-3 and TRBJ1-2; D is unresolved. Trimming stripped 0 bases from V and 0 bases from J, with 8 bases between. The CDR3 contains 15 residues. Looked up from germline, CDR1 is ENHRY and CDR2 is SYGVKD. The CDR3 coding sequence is TGTGCCATCAGTGAGTCGTCAGCTGCTAACTATGGCTACACCTTC. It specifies CAISESSAANYGYTF.

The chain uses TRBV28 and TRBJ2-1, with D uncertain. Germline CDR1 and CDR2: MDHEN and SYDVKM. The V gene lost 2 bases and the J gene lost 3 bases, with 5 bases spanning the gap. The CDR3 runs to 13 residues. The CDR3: CASSLTNYNEQFF. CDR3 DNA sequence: TGTGCCAGCAGTTTAACTAACTACAATGAGCAGTTCTTC.

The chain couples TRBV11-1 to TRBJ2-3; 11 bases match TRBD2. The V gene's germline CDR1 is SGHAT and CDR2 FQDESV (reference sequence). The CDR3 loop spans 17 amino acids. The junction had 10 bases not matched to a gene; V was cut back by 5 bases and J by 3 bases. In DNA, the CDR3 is TGTGCCAGCAGCAGCCTGATGACTAGCGGGACGACAGATACGCAGTATTTT. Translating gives CASSSLMTSGTTDTQYF.

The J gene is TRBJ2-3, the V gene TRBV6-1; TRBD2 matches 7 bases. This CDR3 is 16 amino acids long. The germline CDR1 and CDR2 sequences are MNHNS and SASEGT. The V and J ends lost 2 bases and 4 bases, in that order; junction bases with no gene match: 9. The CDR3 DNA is TGTGCCAGCAGTGAAAGGGCGGGAGAGGGTTCAGATACGCAGTATTTT. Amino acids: CASSERAGEGSDTQYF.

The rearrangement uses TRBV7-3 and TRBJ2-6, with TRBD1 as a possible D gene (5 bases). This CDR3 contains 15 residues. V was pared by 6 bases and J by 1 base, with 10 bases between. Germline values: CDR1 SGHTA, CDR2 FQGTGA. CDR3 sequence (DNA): TGTGCCAGCAGTAGAGACAGTTCTGGGGCCAACGTCCTGACTTTC. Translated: CASSRDSSGANVLTF.

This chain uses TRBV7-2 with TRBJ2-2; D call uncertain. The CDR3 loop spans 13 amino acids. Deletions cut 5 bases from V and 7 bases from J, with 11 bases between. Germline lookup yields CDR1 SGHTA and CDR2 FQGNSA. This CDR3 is CASSVGRLGELFF. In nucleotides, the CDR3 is TGTGCCAGCAGCGTCGGTCGGCTCGGGGAGCTGTTTTTT. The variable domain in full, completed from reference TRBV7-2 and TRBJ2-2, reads GAGVSQSPSNKVTEKGKDVELRCDPISGHTALYWYRQSLGQGLEFLIYFQGNSAPDKSGLPSDRFSAERTGGSVSTLTIQRTQQEDSAVYLCASSVGRLGELFFGEGSRLTVL.

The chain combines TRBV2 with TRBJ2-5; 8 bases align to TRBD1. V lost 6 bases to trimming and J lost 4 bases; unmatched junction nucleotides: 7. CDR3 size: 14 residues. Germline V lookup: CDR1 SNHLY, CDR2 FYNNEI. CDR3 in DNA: TGTGCCAGCAGGACCAGGGGGCGCATAGAGACCCAGTACTTC. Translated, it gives CASRTRGRIETQYF.

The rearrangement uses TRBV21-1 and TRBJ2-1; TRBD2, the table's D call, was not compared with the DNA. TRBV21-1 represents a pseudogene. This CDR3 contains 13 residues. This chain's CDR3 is CASSKAPSEEQFF. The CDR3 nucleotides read TGTGCCAGCAGCAAAGCGCCGAGTGAGGAGCAGTTCTTC.

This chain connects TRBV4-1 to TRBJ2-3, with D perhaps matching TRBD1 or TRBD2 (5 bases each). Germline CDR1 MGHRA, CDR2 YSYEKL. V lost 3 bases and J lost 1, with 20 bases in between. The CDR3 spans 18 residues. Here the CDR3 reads CASSQAVDGAGGTDTQYF. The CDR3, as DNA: TGCGCCAGCAGCCAGGCTGTCGACGGGGCGGGCGGCACAGATACGCAGTATTTT.

The DNA of the CDR3 is TGCGCCAGCAGCCAAGATGTGGGAAATGAGCAGTTCTTC. Protein sequence: CASSQDVGNEQFF. J is TRBJ2-1 and V is TRBV4-3; no definite D call. Germline CDR1 and CDR2: LGHNA and YSLEER. The V end lost 0 bases, the J end lost 7 bases, and 7 bases lay between the germline ends. The CDR3 loop spans 13 amino acids.

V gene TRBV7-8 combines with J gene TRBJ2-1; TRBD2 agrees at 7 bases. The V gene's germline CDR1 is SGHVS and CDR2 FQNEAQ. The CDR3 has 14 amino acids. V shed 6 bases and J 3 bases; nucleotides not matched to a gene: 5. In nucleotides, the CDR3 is TGTGCCAGCAGTGTTGGGGACTACTACAATGAGCAGTTCTTC. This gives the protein CASSVGDYYNEQFF.

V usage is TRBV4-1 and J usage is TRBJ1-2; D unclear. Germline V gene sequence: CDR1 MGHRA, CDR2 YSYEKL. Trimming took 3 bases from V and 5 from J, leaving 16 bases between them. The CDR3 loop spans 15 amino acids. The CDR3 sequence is CASSQVQPRLYGYTF. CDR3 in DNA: TGCGCCAGCAGCCAGGTACAGCCGAGGTTGTATGGCTACACCTTC.

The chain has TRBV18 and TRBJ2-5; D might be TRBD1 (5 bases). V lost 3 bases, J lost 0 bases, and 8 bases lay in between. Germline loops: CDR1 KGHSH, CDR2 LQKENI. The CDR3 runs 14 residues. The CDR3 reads CASSPRQNQETQYF. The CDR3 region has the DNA TGTGCCAGCTCACCTCGACAGAACCAAGAGACCCAGTACTTC.

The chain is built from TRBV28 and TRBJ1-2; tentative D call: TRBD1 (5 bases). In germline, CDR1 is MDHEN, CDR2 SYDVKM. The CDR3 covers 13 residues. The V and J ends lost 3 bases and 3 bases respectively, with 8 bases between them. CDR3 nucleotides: TGTGCCAGCAGTTTCGGGGGGTACTATGGCTACACCTTC. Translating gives CASSFGGYYGYTF.

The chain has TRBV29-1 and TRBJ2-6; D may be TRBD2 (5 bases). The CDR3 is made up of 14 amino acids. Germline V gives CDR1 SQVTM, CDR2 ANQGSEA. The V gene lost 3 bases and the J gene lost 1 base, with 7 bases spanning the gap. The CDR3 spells CSVDPGSGANVLTF. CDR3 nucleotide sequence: TGCAGCGTTGATCCGGGGTCTGGGGCCAACGTCCTGACTTTC.

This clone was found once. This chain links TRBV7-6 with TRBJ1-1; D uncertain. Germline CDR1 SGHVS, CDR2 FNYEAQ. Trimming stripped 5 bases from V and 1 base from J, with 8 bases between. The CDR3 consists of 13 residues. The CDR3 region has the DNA TGTGCCAGCAGCGGTGACACGAACACTGAAGCTTTCTTT. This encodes CASSGDTNTEAFF.

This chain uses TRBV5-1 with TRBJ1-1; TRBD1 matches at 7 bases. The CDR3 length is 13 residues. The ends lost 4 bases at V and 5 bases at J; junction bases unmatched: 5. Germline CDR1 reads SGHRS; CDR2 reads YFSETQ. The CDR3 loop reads CASSRQGGTEAFF. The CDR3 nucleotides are TGCGCCAGCAGCAGACAGGGAGGGACTGAAGCTTTCTTT.

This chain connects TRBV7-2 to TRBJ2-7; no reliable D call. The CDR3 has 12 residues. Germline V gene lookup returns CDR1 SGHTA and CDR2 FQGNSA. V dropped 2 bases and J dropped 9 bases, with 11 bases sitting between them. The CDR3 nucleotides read TGTGCCAGCAGCTTAAACAGTGTGGGGCAGTACTTC. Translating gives CASSLNSVGQYF.

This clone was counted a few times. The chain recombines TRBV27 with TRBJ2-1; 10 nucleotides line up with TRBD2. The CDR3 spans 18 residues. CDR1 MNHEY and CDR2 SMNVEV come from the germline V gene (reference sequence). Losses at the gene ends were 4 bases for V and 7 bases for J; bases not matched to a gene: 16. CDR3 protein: CASSSYLTQREGGNEQFF. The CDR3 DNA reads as TGTGCCAGCAGTTCGTACCTAACTCAGCGGGAGGGCGGGAATGAGCAGTTCTTC.

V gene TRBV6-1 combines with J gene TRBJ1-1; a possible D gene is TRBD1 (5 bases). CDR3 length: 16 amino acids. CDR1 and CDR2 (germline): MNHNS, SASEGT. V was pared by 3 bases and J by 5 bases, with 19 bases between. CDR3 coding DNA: TGTGCCAGCAGTGACGCGGGCCGCCCAGAGGGGACTGAAGCTTTCTTT. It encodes CASSDAGRPEGTEAFF.

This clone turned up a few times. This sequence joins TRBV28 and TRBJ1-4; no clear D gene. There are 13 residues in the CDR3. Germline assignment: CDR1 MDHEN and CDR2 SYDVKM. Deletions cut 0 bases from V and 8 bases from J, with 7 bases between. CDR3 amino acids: CASSLWFWEKLFF. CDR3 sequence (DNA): TGTGCCAGCAGTTTATGGTTTTGGGAAAAACTGTTTTTT. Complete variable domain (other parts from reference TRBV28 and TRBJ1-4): DVKVTQSSRYLVKRTGEKVFLECVQDMDHENMFWYRQDPGLGLRLIYFSYDVKMKEKGDIPEGYSVSREKKERFSLILESASTNQTSMYLCASSLWFWEKLFFGSGTQLSVL.

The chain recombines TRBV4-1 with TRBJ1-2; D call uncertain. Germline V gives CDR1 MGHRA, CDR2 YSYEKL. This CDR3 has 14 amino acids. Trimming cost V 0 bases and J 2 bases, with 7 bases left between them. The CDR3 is CASSQDSGNYGYTF. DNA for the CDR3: TGCGCCAGCAGCCAAGATAGTGGCAACTATGGCTACACCTTC.